This T cell receptor beta chain was sequenced during a study of CD8+ T cells in alopecia areata. Study results and limitations: There were many expanded lesional clones persisting in scalp and blood during tofacitinib. Among the 100 top clones, expanded CD8+ clones, like scalp clonality, were significantly decreased by tofacitinib.

Germline V gene lookup returns CDR1 MNHEY and CDR2 SMNVEV (reference sequence). The CDR3 loop spans 17 amino acids. With 5 bases removed from V and 0 bases from J, the gap between germline ends came to 17 bases. As concerns this clone: Its cognate antigen is unknown.

The treatment was: oral pan-JAK inhibitor, 5-10 mg twice daily. Obtained from alopecia areata patients were lesional scalp punch biopsies along with peripheral blood. RNA, once extracted, was reverse transcribed into cDNA for use as the sequencing template. Repertoires were generated with immunoSEQ multiplex PCR, while TCRdb's copy carries only in-frame clones and drops some. This table has 110,000 to 150,000 clones, about 56% appearing once. This specimen consisted of CD8+ T cells sorted from blood, obtained at week 4, from a patient treated with tofacitinib. The genes are TRBV27 and TRBJ1-5; D not certain. This clonotype originated in a human donor with alopecia areata. The CDR3 region has the DNA TGTGCCAGCAGTCACGGATTCACAGACAATAGCAATCAGCCCCAGCATTTT. Its translation: CASSHGFTDNSNQPQHF.